These 22 T cell receptor beta chains originate from one sample sequenced in a study of T cell clonotyping in hematopoietic cell transplantation. Generated by immunoSEQ multiplex PCR, the TCRdb table keeps only in-frame clones and is missing some. This table holds about 3,600 clones, 55% to 75% found once. The starting material was peripheral blood mononuclear cells, obtained 30 days after allogeneic stem cell transplant. These receptors came from a male patient between 40 and 50 years old who had an allogeneic stem cell transplant from an unrelated donor, so the T cells may come from the graft donor. Some clones in this sample may be carry-over from other donors' samples.

The V call is TRBV10-3, the J call TRBJ1-3; unclear D gene. The CDR3 is made up of 14 amino acids. The V and J ends lost 4 bases and 0 bases respectively, with 7 bases between them. Germline CDR1 ENHRY, CDR2 SYGVKD. The CDR3 nucleotides read TGTGCCATCAGTGTGACAAACTCTGGAAACACCATATATTTT. Translation gives CAISVTNSGNTIYF.

This clone was counted between two and nine times. The J gene is TRBJ2-7, the V gene TRBV19; 9 nucleotides align to TRBD1. This CDR3 comprises 13 residues. Germline CDR1 reads LNHDA; CDR2 reads SQIVND (reference sequence). V lost 6 bases to trimming and J lost 2 bases; unmatched junction nucleotides: 2. DNA for the CDR3: TGTGCCAGTAGCCGGACAGGGGCCTACGAGCAGTACTTC. Residues: CASSRTGAYEQYF.

The V gene is TRBV11-2, the J gene TRBJ1-1, with a weak D call TRBD1 (6 bases). The CDR3 has 16 residues. Germline CDR1 is SGHAT and CDR2 is FQNNGV. The ends were cut back, 5 bases at V and 0 bases at J, with 16 bases in the middle. CDR3 nucleotides: TGTGCCAGCAGCCACCCGGGGGGCCTGATGAACACTGAAGCTTTCTTT. Translation: CASSHPGGLMNTEAFF.

V usage is TRBV9 and J usage is TRBJ2-7; D is tentatively TRBD1 or TRBD2 (5 bases each). V lost 3 bases to trimming and J lost 2 bases, with 15 bases between them. This CDR3 comprises 15 residues. Germline assignment: CDR1 SGDLS and CDR2 YYNGEE. For the CDR3, the DNA is TGTGCCAGCAGCGGATCCGGGACGGGTCCCTACGAGCAGTACTTC. Its translation: CASSGSGTGPYEQYF.

This clone was seen a single time. The J gene is TRBJ1-2, the V gene TRBV7-3; D is ambiguous. Between the trimmed V and J ends, which lost 6 bases and 7 bases, there was a span of 21 bases. Per the germline V gene, CDR1 is SGHTA and CDR2 is FQGTGA. The CDR3 covers 15 residues. The CDR3 nucleotides read TGTGCCAGCAGAGTAATCCAATTGCAGTCGGTTGGCTACACCTTC. Its translation is CASRVIQLQSVGYTF.

This clone was recorded a few times. The rearrangement joins TRBV6-4 to TRBJ2-7; D unclear. Trimming removed 4 bases at V and 2 bases at J, with 6 bases between. CDR3 size: 12 residues. CDR1 and CDR2 (germline): MRHNA, SNTAGT. CDR3: CASSAVPYEQYF. CDR3 nucleotide sequence: TGTGCCAGCAGTGCGGTCCCCTACGAGCAGTACTTC.

This clone was counted a few times. This chain links TRBV9 with TRBJ2-2, with 8 nucleotides matching TRBD2. V lost 0 bases to trimming and J lost 6 bases; unmatched junction nucleotides: 4. The CDR3 is made up of 15 amino acids. Germline V gene data show CDR1 as SGDLS and CDR2 as YYNGEE. The DNA for the CDR3 is TGTGCCAGCAGCGTAGCGGGGGGGCTTGCCGGGGAGCTGTTTTTT. This sequence encodes CASSVAGGLAGELFF. Combining the CDR3 with reference TRBV9 and TRBJ2-2 gives the whole variable domain DSGVTQTPKHLITATGQRVTLRCSPRSGDLSVYWYQQSLDQGLQFLIQYYNGEERAKGNILERFSAQQFPDLHSELNLSSLELGDSALYFCASSVAGGLAGELFFGEGSRLTVL.

The chain carries TRBV9 and TRBJ1-2; TRBD1 matches 7 bases. With 0 bases clipped from V and 8 bases from J, the junction kept 7 bases outside the gene matches. CDR1 is SGDLS, CDR2 YYNGEE, per germline. This CDR3 has 14 residues. The CDR3 sequence: CASSVADRVGGYTF. The CDR3 DNA follows: TGTGCCAGCAGCGTAGCCGACAGGGTCGGCGGCTACACCTTC.

The rearrangement uses TRBV28 and TRBJ2-2; D is unresolved. V was trimmed by 7 bases and J by 3 bases, leaving 9 bases between them. This CDR3 spans 13 amino acids. Germline CDR1 and CDR2: MDHEN and SYDVKM. The CDR3 nucleotides are TGTGCCAGCAAAGGGATCTACACCGGGGAGCTGTTTTTT. As protein: CASKGIYTGELFF.

This chain connects TRBV5-4 to TRBJ2-3; 10 positions agree with TRBD2. Trimming cost V 1 base and J 2 bases; bases outside gene matches: 4. The CDR3 totals 16 residues. The germline V gene has CDR1 SGHNT and CDR2 YYREEE (reference sequence). The CDR3 loop is CASSLPSGGTTDTQYF. CDR3 DNA: TGTGCCAGCAGCTTGCCTAGCGGGGGCACCACAGATACGCAGTATTTT.

This sequence joins TRBV14 and TRBJ2-1; tentatively, D is TRBD2 (5 bases). The CDR3 sequence is 13 residues long. V lost 0 bases, J lost 13 bases, and 13 bases lay in between. Germline CDR1 and CDR2: SGHDN and FVKESK. Here the CDR3 DNA reads TGTGCCAGCAGCCAAGAGGTCTCGGGGTTCCAGTTCTTC. Protein sequence: CASSQEVSGFQFF. The full variable domain, rest sourced from reference TRBV14 and TRBJ2-1, is EAGVTQFPSHSVIEKGQTVTLRCDPISGHDNLYWYRRVMGKEIKFLLHFVKESKQDESGMPNNRFLAERTGGTYSTLKVQPAELEDSGVYFCASSQEVSGFQFFGPGTRLTVL.

The chain joins TRBV5-4 to TRBJ1-4, with TRBD1 identical over 9 bases. CDR3 length equals 14 residues. The junction had 7 bases not matched to a gene; V was cut back by 7 bases and J by 6 bases. CDR1 and CDR2 (germline): SGHNT, YYREEE (reference sequence). The CDR3 spells CASGRDRAYEKLFF. Here the CDR3 DNA reads TGTGCCAGCGGCCGGGACAGGGCATATGAAAAACTGTTTTTT.

This chain links TRBV4-1 with TRBJ1-1; D gene ambiguous. Germline V gene lookup returns CDR1 MGHRA and CDR2 YSYEKL. Trimming removed 4 bases at V and 7 bases at J, with 19 bases between. This CDR3 is built from 15 residues. The CDR3 sequence: CASSPSVRQVNEAFF. DNA for the CDR3: TGCGCCAGCAGCCCCAGCGTGCGGCAGGTGAATGAAGCTTTCTTT.

The chain is built from TRBV5-6 and TRBJ1-2, with TRBD1 matching 8 bases. The CDR3 spans 14 residues. Germline values: CDR1 SGHDT, CDR2 YYEEEE. V shed 4 bases and J 8 bases; nucleotides not matched to a gene: 10. Here the CDR3 reads CASSVTGVPAGYTF. In nucleotides, the CDR3 is TGTGCCAGCAGCGTGACAGGGGTGCCCGCGGGCTACACCTTC. Supplemented by reference TRBV5-6 and TRBJ1-2, the full variable domain reads DAGVTQSPTHLIKTRGQQVTLRCSPKSGHDTVSWYQQALGQGPQFIFQYYEEEERQRGNFPDRFSGHQFPNYSSELNVNALLLGDSALYLCASSVTGVPAGYTFGSGTRLTVV.

The chain carries TRBV5-1 and TRBJ2-2; 7 nucleotides agree with TRBD2. The length of the CDR3 is 15 residues. Germline trimming cut 4 bases from V and 3 bases from J; bases unmatched to any gene: 6. CDR1 SGHRS and CDR2 YFSETQ come from the germline V gene. In DNA form, the CDR3 reads TGCGCCAGCAGCGGCGGGGGAAGCTACACCGGGGAGCTGTTTTTT. It codes for CASSGGGSYTGELFF.

This sequence joins TRBV7-2 and TRBJ2-1, with 7 bases fitting TRBD2. The J segment lost 4 bases and the V segment lost 5 bases, leaving 5 bases of the junction unmatched. Germline loops: CDR1 SGHTA, CDR2 FQGNSA. The CDR3 sequence is 14 residues long. The CDR3 loop reads CASSPGTTYNEQFF. Here the CDR3 DNA reads TGTGCCAGCAGCCCCGGGACTACGTACAATGAGCAGTTCTTC.

This chain joins TRBV30 and TRBJ1-6, with D possibly being TRBD1 (5 bases). CDR1 is GTSNPN and CDR2 is SVGIG in the germline V gene (reference sequence). The CDR3 runs to 14 residues. V shed 2 bases and J shed 11 bases, with 16 bases lying between them. CDR3 DNA sequence: TGTGCCTGGAGTAAGCGGGGCGGTATGGCACCCCTCCACTTT. Protein product: CAWSKRGGMAPLHF.

The rearrangement uses TRBV5-1 and TRBJ2-2; D is unclear. CDR3 size: 12 residues. V lost 0 bases to trimming and J lost 8 bases, with 5 bases between them. Per germline, CDR1 SGHRS and CDR2 YFSETQ. The CDR3 sequence: CASSLAGGELFF. In DNA form, the CDR3 reads TGCGCCAGCAGCTTGGCCGGGGGGGAGCTGTTTTTT.

The chain employs TRBV18 and TRBJ2-7; TRBD1 matches 7 bases. Germline lookup yields CDR1 KGHSH and CDR2 LQKENI. This CDR3 contains 13 residues. V lost 4 bases to trimming and J lost 1 base; unmatched junction nucleotides: 1. The CDR3 sequence: CASSQGASYEQYF. The CDR3 DNA reads TGTGCCAGCTCACAGGGGGCTTCCTACGAGCAGTACTTC. The full variable domain, rest sourced from reference TRBV18 and TRBJ2-7, is NAGVMQNPRHLVRRRGQEARLRCSPMKGHSHVYWYRQLPEEGLKFMVYLQKENIIDESGMPKERFSAEFPKEGPSILRIQQVVRGDSAAYFCASSQGASYEQYFGPGTRLTVT.

The chain links TRBV28 to TRBJ1-2, with D tentatively TRBD1 (6 bases). Germline loops: CDR1 MDHEN, CDR2 SYDVKM. Trimming took off 6 bases at V and 4 bases at J, with 18 bases between the two ends. The CDR3 sequence is 15 residues long. The CDR3 bases are TGTGCCAGCAGCCGGGGGGTACAGGGTGGCTATGGCTACACCTTC. Protein sequence: CASSRGVQGGYGYTF.

This rearrangement joins TRBV2 to TRBJ1-1; D remains ambiguous. V was cut by 1 base and J by 1 base, with 4 bases left in between. CDR1 SNHLY and CDR2 FYNNEI come from the germline V gene. CDR3 size: 13 residues. The CDR3 reads CASSEDRNTEAFF. Here the CDR3 DNA reads TGTGCCAGCAGTGAAGACAGGAACACTGAAGCTTTCTTT.

J is TRBJ1-2 and V is TRBV28; 11 nucleotides align to TRBD1. CDR1 is MDHEN and CDR2 is SYDVKM in the germline V gene. The junction had 7 bases not matched to a gene; V was cut back by 6 bases and J by 4 bases. The CDR3 has 15 residues. CDR3 nucleotide sequence: TGTGCCAGCAGATATCTGGACAGGGGGCCCTATGGCTACACCTTC. Its protein product is CASRYLDRGPYGYTF.